This T cell receptor beta chain comes out of a study of cytomegalovirus exposure and HLA in healthy donors. Across the whole study: Earlier work reported 117 million unique TCR beta sequences from some 170 million T cells. Whole-study findings and limits: The authors later linked a missense DCLRE1C variant to TCR beta V- and J-gene trimming. A prior analysis recorded that most TCR beta V segments were productive about 87% or about 30% of the time. Immune exposure information available was restricted to CMV serostatus.

13 Jbeta primers and 60 Vbeta primers were used for the PCR. Method: immunoSEQ multiplex PCR; TCRdb's copy keeps in-frame clones and lacks some. The sample yields 160,000 or so clones, 86% seen once. Worth noting for this clone: Its antigen remains unidentified.

With V trimmed by 2 bases and J by 5 bases, 8 bases remained unmatched. This CDR3 comprises 19 residues. CDR1 LGHNA and CDR2 YNFKEQ come from the germline V gene. This clonotype was sampled from a woman aged 18-29 years in good health and CMV-seronegative. The sample comprised PBMCs. The chain has TRBV4-2 and TRBJ2-2, with 16 bases lining up with TRBD2. The CDR3: CASSQSPGTSGRGTGELFF. CDR3 nucleotides: TGTGCCAGCAGCCAAAGTCCCGGGACTAGCGGGAGGGGGACCGGGGAGCTGTTTTTT.